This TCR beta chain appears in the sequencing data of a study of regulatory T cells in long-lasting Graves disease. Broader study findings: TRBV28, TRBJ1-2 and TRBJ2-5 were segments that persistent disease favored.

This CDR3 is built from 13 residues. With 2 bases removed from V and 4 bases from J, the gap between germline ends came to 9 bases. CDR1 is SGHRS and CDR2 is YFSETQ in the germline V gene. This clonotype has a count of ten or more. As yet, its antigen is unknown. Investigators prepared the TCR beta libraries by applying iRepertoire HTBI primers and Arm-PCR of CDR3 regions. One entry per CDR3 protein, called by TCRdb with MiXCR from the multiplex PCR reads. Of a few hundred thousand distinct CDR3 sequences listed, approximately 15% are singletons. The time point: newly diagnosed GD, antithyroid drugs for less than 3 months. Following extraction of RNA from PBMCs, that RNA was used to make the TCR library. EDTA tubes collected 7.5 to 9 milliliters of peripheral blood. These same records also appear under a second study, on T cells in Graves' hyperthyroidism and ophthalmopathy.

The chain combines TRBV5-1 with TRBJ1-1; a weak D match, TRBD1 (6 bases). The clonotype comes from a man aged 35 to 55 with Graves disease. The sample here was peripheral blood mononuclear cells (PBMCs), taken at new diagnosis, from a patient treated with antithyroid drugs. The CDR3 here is CASSFGGATEAFF. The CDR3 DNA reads TGCGCCAGCAGCTTTGGGGGGGCCACTGAAGCTTTCTTT.